This entry lists 25 T cell receptor beta chains sequenced from one sample in a study of vaccination and CD4 T cells after COVID-19. The antigens of these receptors remain unknown. Treatment described: 10-day PBMC culture with coronavirus spike peptide pools or control peptides (ViraFEST assay). Once obtained from cultured CD4+ T cells, the DNA was sequenced using the Oncomine TCR Beta short-read assay. MiXCR, applied by TCRdb to the PCR reads, yields one record per CDR3 protein. The data contain about 20,000 distinct CDR3 sequences, approximately 50% of them seen just once; the ten biggest clones take up approximately 16%. The source material was CD4+ T cells from blood, cultured in vitro. The origin of the receptors is a human donor who had recovered from COVID-19.

This clonotype was seen only once. This chain connects TRBV7-2 to TRBJ2-1; 7 bases agree with TRBD2. CDR3 length: 15 residues. From germline, CDR1 is SGHTA and CDR2 FQGNSA. V lost 0 bases to trimming and J lost 7 bases; unmatched junction nucleotides: 6. The chain's CDR3 is CASSLAGGPVNEQFF. CDR3 sequence (DNA): TGTGCCAGCAGCTTAGCGGGAGGGCCGGTAAATGAGCAGTTCTTC.

The chain employs TRBV6-5 and TRBJ2-3; D assignment may be TRBD1 or TRBD2 (5 bases each). The CDR3 is made up of 15 amino acids. Trimming cost V 2 bases and J 4 bases, with 13 bases left between them. In germline, CDR1 is MNHEY, CDR2 SVGAGI. The CDR3 nucleotides are TGTGCCAGCAGTTACACTGGGGTGGGGGCAGATACGCAGTATTTT. Translating gives CASSYTGVGADTQYF.

The count of this clonotype is one. The J gene is TRBJ1-1, the V gene TRBV6-1, with D tentatively TRBD1 (5 bases). In germline, CDR1 is MNHNS, CDR2 SASEGT. The CDR3 loop spans 17 amino acids. Between the trimmed V and J ends, which lost 7 bases and 1 base, there was a span of 22 bases. CDR3 DNA sequence: TGTGCCAGCACCCCCTACGACAGCCGAAGACCGAACACTGAAGCTTTCTTT. Amino acids: CASTPYDSRRPNTEAFF.

The CDR3 sequence is CASSLTGFGQPQHF. DNA of the CDR3: TGTGCCAGCAGTTTAACAGGGTTCGGTCAGCCCCAGCATTTT. The rearrangement links TRBV28 to TRBJ1-5, with a tentative D call TRBD1 (6 bases). CDR3 length equals 14 residues. V was trimmed by 2 bases and J by 6 bases, leaving 11 bases between them. Germline V gene data show CDR1 as MDHEN and CDR2 as SYDVKM.

A few counts support this clonotype. The genes are TRBV6-2 or TRBV6-3 and TRBJ2-2; D is possibly TRBD2 (5 bases). The CDR3 is 15 amino acids. The germline V gene encodes CDR1 MNHEY and CDR2 SVGEGT. V was pared by 6 bases and J by 4 bases, with 15 bases between. The CDR3: CASSRTELGTGELFF. The CDR3 nucleotides are TGTGCCAGCAGCCGTACAGAACTAGGCACCGGGGAGCTGTTTTTT.

This clonotype occurred a few times. This chain connects TRBV7-8 to TRBJ1-1; the D gene is possibly TRBD1 (5 bases). Germline V gene lookup returns CDR1 SGHVS and CDR2 FQNEAQ. CDR3 length equals 12 residues. V shed 4 bases and J shed 11 bases, with 14 bases lying between them. CDR3 DNA: TGTGCCAGCAGCTCGGGACTAGGACGGGCTTTCTTT. This gives the protein CASSSGLGRAFF.

This clonotype was found a few times. As DNA, the CDR3 is TGTGCCAGCAGCACACAGCCGAACACTGAAGCTTTCTTT. This gives the protein CASSTQPNTEAFF. The chain recombines TRBV7-3 with TRBJ1-1; D gene unclear. This CDR3 has 13 residues. Trimming took 5 bases from V and 1 from J, leaving 8 bases between them. Germline V CDR1 and CDR2: SGHTA, FQGTGA.

The chain employs TRBV20-1 and TRBJ2-6; no reliable D call. Trimming shortened V by 2 bases and J by 2 bases, and 4 bases separated the two germline ends. CDR3 length: 13 amino acids. The germline V gene has CDR1 DFQATT and CDR2 SNEGSKA (reference sequence). The CDR3 DNA reads as TGCAGTGCTAGACTCGCTGGGGCCAACGTCCTGACTTTC. This encodes CSARLAGANVLTF.

The rearrangement joins TRBV6-4 to TRBJ2-3; the match to TRBD2 covers 9 bases. CDR1 MRHNA and CDR2 SNTAGT come from the germline V gene. The CDR3 runs to 15 residues. Unmatched junction bases numbered 5, after V lost 6 bases and J lost 1 base. The CDR3 sequence is CASSTSGGRTDTQYF. The CDR3 nucleotides are TGTGCCAGCAGCACCAGCGGGGGGCGCACAGATACGCAGTATTTT.

The rearrangement joins TRBV28 to TRBJ1-2; tentatively, D is TRBD1 (6 bases). The V end lost 2 bases, the J end lost 4 bases, and 8 bases lay between the germline ends. In germline, CDR1 is MDHEN, CDR2 SYDVKM. The CDR3 is 13 amino acids. The DNA for the CDR3 is TGTGCCAGCAGTTTAGAAGGGGGCTATGGCTACACCTTC. It translates to CASSLEGGYGYTF.

This sequence joins TRBV19 and TRBJ2-7; TRBD1 agrees at 9 bases. Per the germline V gene, CDR1 is LNHDA and CDR2 is SQIVND (reference sequence). This CDR3 spans 15 amino acids. With 4 bases clipped from V and 3 bases from J, the junction kept 7 bases outside the gene matches. The CDR3 DNA reads as TGTGCCAGTAGTAAAGGGACAGGGCGGTTCTACGAGCAGTACTTC. This translates into CASSKGTGRFYEQYF.

This clonotype has a handful of counts. The rearrangement uses TRBV6-1 and TRBJ1-2; 9 bases map to TRBD1. This CDR3 spans 14 amino acids. Trimming cost V 7 bases and J 5 bases; bases outside gene matches: 8. The germline gives CDR1 MNHNS, CDR2 SASEGT. The CDR3 here is CASTVGQGNYGYTF. The CDR3 region has the DNA TGTGCCAGCACCGTGGGACAGGGTAATTATGGCTACACCTTC.

The chain combines TRBV6-1 with TRBJ2-7; 10 bases are a match to TRBD2. Trimming removed 6 bases from V and 0 bases from J; junction bases left unmatched: 8. Germline CDR1 MNHNS, CDR2 SASEGT. The CDR3 spans 16 residues. CDR3 in amino acids: CASSLVSGRASYEQYF. CDR3 nucleotide sequence: TGTGCCAGCAGCCTCGTGAGCGGGAGGGCCTCCTACGAGCAGTACTTC.

The rearrangement links TRBV6-1 to TRBJ1-3; tentatively, D is TRBD1 (6 bases). The CDR3 is 13 amino acids. Between the trimmed V and J ends, which lost 6 bases and 0 bases, there was a span of 6 bases. The germline CDR1 and CDR2 sequences are MNHNS and SASEGT. In nucleotides, the CDR3 is TGTGCCAGCAGACAGGGCTCTGGAAACACCATATATTTT. Translating gives CASRQGSGNTIYF.

This clonotype was recorded a few times. CDR3 region: CASNFGLDTRANEQFF. In DNA form, the CDR3 reads TGTGCCAGCAACTTTGGACTAGATACCCGTGCGAATGAGCAGTTCTTC. The J gene is TRBJ2-1, the V gene TRBV12-3 or TRBV12-4, with 7 bases lining up with TRBD2. The CDR3 has 16 amino acids. V lost 7 bases to trimming and J lost 7 bases; unmatched junction nucleotides: 16.

J is TRBJ2-7 and V is TRBV20-1; D may be TRBD2 (6 bases). V gave up 0 bases and J gave up 3 bases, with 30 bases separating them. This CDR3 has 20 residues. Germline CDR1 DFQATT, CDR2 SNEGSKA (reference sequence). The CDR3 protein is CSARDLGSSANAGSSYEQYF. CDR3 in DNA: TGCAGTGCTAGAGATTTAGGCTCGTCCGCGAACGCGGGGTCTAGCTACGAGCAGTACTTC.

The chain carries TRBV5-4 and TRBJ1-2; the match to TRBD1 covers 8 bases. V lost 0 bases, J lost 4 bases, and 5 bases stayed unmatched. The CDR3 length is 15 residues. CDR1 and CDR2 (germline): SGHNT, YYREEE (reference sequence). CDR3 loop: CASSLDQTGAYGYTF. The DNA for the CDR3 is TGTGCCAGCAGCTTGGATCAGACAGGGGCCTATGGCTACACCTTC. Looking up the rest from reference TRBV5-4 and TRBJ1-2 gives the full variable domain: ETGVTQSPTHLIKTRGQQVTLRCSSQSGHNTVSWYQQALGQGPQFIFQYYREEENGRGNFPPRFSGLQFPNYSSELNVNALELDDSALYLCASSLDQTGAYGYTFGSGTRLTVV.

The gene calls are TRBV5-1 and TRBJ1-1; TRBD1 might be the D (5 bases). The V end was cut by 4 bases, the J end by 2 bases, with 12 bases between. Germline V gene data show CDR1 as SGHRS and CDR2 as YFSETQ. The CDR3 is 14 amino acids. CDR3 sequence: CASSTGDRNTEAFF. The DNA of the CDR3 is TGCGCCAGCAGCACGGGCGACAGAAACACTGAAGCTTTCTTT.

The J gene is TRBJ1-2, the V gene TRBV4-1; TRBD1 agrees at 7 bases. The junction had 6 bases not matched to a gene; V was cut back by 3 bases and J by 8 bases. This CDR3 is built from 13 residues. Germline lookup yields CDR1 MGHRA and CDR2 YSYEKL. The CDR3 DNA reads TGCGCCAGCAGCCAGGGTACAGGGGACGGCTACACCTTC. It encodes CASSQGTGDGYTF.

The chain is built from TRBV20-1 and TRBJ2-7; D perhaps matches TRBD2 (6 bases). Trimming shortened V by 6 bases and J by 0 bases, and 18 bases separated the two germline ends. This CDR3 spans 15 amino acids. Germline-derived CDR1 and CDR2 are DFQATT and SNEGSKA (reference sequence). Here the CDR3 reads CSAAIAEDYSYEQYF. The CDR3 coding sequence is TGCAGTGCCGCTATAGCGGAGGATTACTCCTACGAGCAGTACTTC.

This clonotype was seen only a few times. The chain couples TRBV28 to TRBJ1-2; D may be TRBD1 (5 bases). This CDR3 is built from 11 residues. The ends were cut back, 11 bases at V and 8 bases at J, with 15 bases in the middle. Germline V CDR1 and CDR2: MDHEN, SYDVKM. CDR3 coding DNA: TGTGCCTGCGAACAGGTGGGGGGCTACACCTTC. This gives the protein CACEQVGGYTF.

This chain links TRBV28 with TRBJ2-7; TRBD2 aligns across 8 bases. The CDR3 is made up of 15 amino acids. Germline trimming cut 4 bases from V and 6 bases from J; bases unmatched to any gene: 11. Germline CDR1 reads MDHEN; CDR2 reads SYDVKM. CDR3 in amino acids: CASSSAGLGGAEQYF. The CDR3 region has the DNA TGTGCCAGCAGTTCCGCGGGACTAGGGGGGGCCGAGCAGTACTTC.

The chain is built from TRBV19 and TRBJ2-1; TRBD2 aligns across 15 bases. CDR3 size: 18 residues. J was trimmed by 9 bases and V by 5 bases; bases with no gene match: 14. In germline, CDR1 is LNHDA, CDR2 SQIVND (reference sequence). The CDR3 protein is CASSPHRTSGGAFTEQFF. The CDR3 DNA sequence: TGTGCCAGTAGTCCCCACCGGACTAGCGGGGGGGCCTTTACTGAGCAGTTCTTC.

A few counts support this clonotype. The chain has TRBV20-1 and TRBJ2-2; tentatively, D is TRBD1 (5 bases). This CDR3 spans 17 amino acids. The germline gives CDR1 DFQATT, CDR2 SNEGSKA (reference sequence). V dropped 2 bases and J dropped 4 bases, with 20 bases sitting between them. This CDR3 is CSARNRYRAESTGELFF. The CDR3, as DNA: TGCAGTGCTAGAAACAGGTACCGGGCAGAGAGCACCGGGGAGCTGTTTTTT.

This clonotype is medium-sized within its sample. This chain joins TRBV7-3 and TRBJ2-2; 8 bases match TRBD2. The CDR3 is 15 amino acids. Germline V gene data show CDR1 as SGHTA and CDR2 as FQGTGA. Trimming cost V 5 bases and J 1 base; bases outside gene matches: 3. CDR3 protein: CASSAGGENTGELFF. The CDR3 bases are TGTGCCAGCAGCGCCGGGGGGGAGAACACCGGGGAGCTGTTTTTT.